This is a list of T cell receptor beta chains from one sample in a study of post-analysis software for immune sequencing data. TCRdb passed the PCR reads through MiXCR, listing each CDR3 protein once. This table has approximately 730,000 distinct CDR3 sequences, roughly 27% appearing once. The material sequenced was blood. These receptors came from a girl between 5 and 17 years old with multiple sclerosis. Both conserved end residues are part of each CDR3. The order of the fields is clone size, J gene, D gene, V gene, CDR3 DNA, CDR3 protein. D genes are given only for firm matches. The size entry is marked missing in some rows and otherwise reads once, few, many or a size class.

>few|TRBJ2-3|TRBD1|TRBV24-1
TGTGCCACCATGGGACAGGGGACAGATACGCAGTATTTT
CATMGQGTDTQYF
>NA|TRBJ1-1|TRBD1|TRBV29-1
TGCAGCGTTGAACTCACAGGGGATGGCACTGAAGCTTTCTTT
CSVELTGDGTEAFF
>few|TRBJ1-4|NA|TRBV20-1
TGCAGTGCGAGAGAAACAGGCAGAGAAAAACTGTTTTTT
CSARETGREKLFF
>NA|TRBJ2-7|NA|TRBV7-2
TGTGCCAGCAGCTTAGTGGCAGAGCCCTACGAGCAGTACTTC
CASSLVAEPYEQYF
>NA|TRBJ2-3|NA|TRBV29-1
TGCAGCGTTGGGACCCTCTGGCCAGGGGCCACAGATACGCAGTATTTT
CSVGTLWPGATDTQYF
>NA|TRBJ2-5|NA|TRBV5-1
TGCGCCAGCCGAAGGTGGGCAGAGTCATACCAAGAGACCCAGTACTTC
CASRRWAESYQETQYF
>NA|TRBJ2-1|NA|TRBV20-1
TGCAGTGCTCCCGTCCCGGGACTTCGGGGGGAGCAGTTCTTC
CSAPVPGLRGEQFF
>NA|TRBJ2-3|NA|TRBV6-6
TGTGCCAGCAGTTGGCCGGGAGTGGGCACAGATACGCAGTATTTT
CASSWPGVGTDTQYF
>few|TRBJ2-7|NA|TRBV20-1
TGCAGTGCTGTGAAGGACAGACCCTACGAGCAGTACTTC
CSAVKDRPYEQYF
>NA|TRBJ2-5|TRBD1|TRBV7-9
TGTGCCAGCAGACCACCGGGACAGGGGGCCCAGTACTTC
CASRPPGQGAQYF
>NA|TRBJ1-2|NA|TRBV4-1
TGCGCCAGCAGCCAGGATTGGGGGGACTATGGCTACACCTTC
CASSQDWGDYGYTF
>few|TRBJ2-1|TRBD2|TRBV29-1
TGCAGCGTCCGGGGAGCGGGGCCCCTTTGGGATGAGCAGTTCTTC
CSVRGAGPLWDEQFF
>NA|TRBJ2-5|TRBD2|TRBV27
TGTGCCAGCAGTTTATCCGGACTAGCGGGAGGGGAGACCCAGTACTTC
CASSLSGLAGGETQYF
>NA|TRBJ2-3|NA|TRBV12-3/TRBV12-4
TGTGCCAGCAGTTCGGCTAGTATGGATACGCAGTATTTT
CASSSASMDTQYF
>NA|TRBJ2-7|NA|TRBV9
TGTGCCAGCAGCGTAGGAGCGTCCGAGCTGTACTTC
CASSVGASELYF
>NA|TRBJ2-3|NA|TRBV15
TGTGCCACCAGCTTAGGACATAGCACAGATACGCAGTATTTT
CATSLGHSTDTQYF